Following are 6 T cell receptor beta chains from one sample sequenced in a study of T cells after yellow fever vaccination. TCRdb re-derived calls from the 5' RACE reads in MiXCR, one entry per CDR3 protein. Among 340,000 or so distinct CDR3 sequences, around 12% were seen once, and the ten largest hold 3% to 4%. This material consisted of CD4+ T cells sorted from PBMCs, taken 15 days after the yellow fever booster vaccination. The receptors come from a man younger than 35 who received the YFV17D yellow fever vaccine.

Only a few counts were recorded for this clonotype. The chain carries TRBV10-3 and TRBJ2-3, with D unresolved. Trimming left V 3 bases short and J 1 base short, with 11 bases between. CDR1 and CDR2 from the germline V gene are ENHRY and SYGVKD. The CDR3 loop spans 15 amino acids. In nucleotides, the CDR3 is TGTGCCATCAGTGAAGGAGAGAGTGGCACAGATACGCAGTATTTT. Residues: CAISEGESGTDTQYF.

The CDR3 DNA follows: TGTGCCAGCAGTAAAAGGGGAGCAACTAATGAAAAACTGTTTTTT. Its protein is CASSKRGATNEKLFF. The chain combines TRBV12-3 or TRBV12-4 with TRBJ1-4; tentative D call: TRBD1 (5 bases). The CDR3 has 15 residues. V lost 5 bases, J lost 0 bases, and 10 bases lay in between.

Written as DNA, the CDR3 is TGCAGTGCTCACAGGGTCGGGAACACTGAAGCTTTCTTT. This encodes CSAHRVGNTEAFF. The chain is built from TRBV20-1 and TRBJ1-1; D might be TRBD1 (6 bases). Per the germline V gene, CDR1 is DFQATT and CDR2 is SNEGSKA (reference sequence). The length of the CDR3 is 13 residues. V was clipped by 5 bases and J by 1 base, with 11 bases between them.

This sequence joins TRBV5-5 and TRBJ1-5; D unresolved. The CDR3 loop spans 16 amino acids. Germline CDR1 is SGHKS and CDR2 is YYEKEE (reference sequence). V was pared by 2 bases and J by 0 bases, with 12 bases between. The CDR3 loop is CASSLGPQYSNQPQHF. The CDR3 DNA is TGTGCCAGCAGCTTAGGACCCCAATATAGCAATCAGCCCCAGCATTTT.

At least ten counts were recorded for this clonotype. The chain uses TRBV27 and TRBJ2-1, with D possibly TRBD1 on 5 matching bases. Germline CDR1 reads MNHEY; CDR2 reads SMNVEV (reference sequence). Trimming stripped 8 bases from V and 11 bases from J, with 13 bases between. The CDR3 contains 11 residues. The CDR3 here is CASRRVGQQFF. CDR3 coding DNA: TGTGCCAGCCGCAGGGTCGGGCAGCAGTTCTTC.

This clonotype was counted only a few times. This sequence joins TRBV7-9 and TRBJ1-6, with 9 bases matching TRBD1. The germline gives CDR1 SEHNR, CDR2 FQNEAQ (reference sequence). J was trimmed by 5 bases and V by 5 bases; bases with no gene match: 7. The CDR3 runs 16 residues. The CDR3, as DNA: TGTGCCAGCAGCCGTGGACAGGGGAGGAATAATTCACCCCTCCACTTT. Its protein product is CASSRGQGRNNSPLHF.